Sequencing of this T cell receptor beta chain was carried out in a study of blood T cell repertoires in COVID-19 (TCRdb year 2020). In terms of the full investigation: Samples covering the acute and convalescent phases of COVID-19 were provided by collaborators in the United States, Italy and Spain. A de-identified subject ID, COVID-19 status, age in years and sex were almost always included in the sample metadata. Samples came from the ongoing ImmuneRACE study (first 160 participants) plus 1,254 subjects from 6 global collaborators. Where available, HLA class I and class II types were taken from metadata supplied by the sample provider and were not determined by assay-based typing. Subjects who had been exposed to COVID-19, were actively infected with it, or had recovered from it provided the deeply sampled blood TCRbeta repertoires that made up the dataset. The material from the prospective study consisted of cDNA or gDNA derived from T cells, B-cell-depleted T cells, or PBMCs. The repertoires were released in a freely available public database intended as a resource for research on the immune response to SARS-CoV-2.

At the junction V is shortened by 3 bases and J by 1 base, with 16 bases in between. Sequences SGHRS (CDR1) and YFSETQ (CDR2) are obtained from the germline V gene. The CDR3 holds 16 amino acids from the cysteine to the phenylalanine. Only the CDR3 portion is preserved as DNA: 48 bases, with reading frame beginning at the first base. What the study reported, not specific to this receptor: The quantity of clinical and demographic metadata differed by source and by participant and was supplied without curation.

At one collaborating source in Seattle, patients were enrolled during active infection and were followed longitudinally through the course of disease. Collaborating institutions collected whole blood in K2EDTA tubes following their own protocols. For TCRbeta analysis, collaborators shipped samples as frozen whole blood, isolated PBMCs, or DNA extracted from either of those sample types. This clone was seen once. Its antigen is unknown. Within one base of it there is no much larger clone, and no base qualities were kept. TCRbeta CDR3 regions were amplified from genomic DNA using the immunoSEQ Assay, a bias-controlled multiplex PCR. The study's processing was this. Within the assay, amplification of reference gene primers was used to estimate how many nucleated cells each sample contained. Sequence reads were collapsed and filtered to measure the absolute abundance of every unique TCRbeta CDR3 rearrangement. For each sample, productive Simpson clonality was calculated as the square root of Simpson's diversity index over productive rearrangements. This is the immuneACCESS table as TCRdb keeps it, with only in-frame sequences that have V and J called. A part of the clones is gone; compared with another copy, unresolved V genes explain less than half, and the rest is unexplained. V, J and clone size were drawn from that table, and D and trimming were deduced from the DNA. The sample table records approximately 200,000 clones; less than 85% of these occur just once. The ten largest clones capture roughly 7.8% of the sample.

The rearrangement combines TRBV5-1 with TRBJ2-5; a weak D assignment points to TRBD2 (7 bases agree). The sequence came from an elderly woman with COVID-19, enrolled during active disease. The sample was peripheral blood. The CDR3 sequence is CASSSGASGLQETQYF. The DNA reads TGCGCCAGCAGCTCAGGGGCTAGCGGTCTCCAAGAGACCCAGTACTTC.